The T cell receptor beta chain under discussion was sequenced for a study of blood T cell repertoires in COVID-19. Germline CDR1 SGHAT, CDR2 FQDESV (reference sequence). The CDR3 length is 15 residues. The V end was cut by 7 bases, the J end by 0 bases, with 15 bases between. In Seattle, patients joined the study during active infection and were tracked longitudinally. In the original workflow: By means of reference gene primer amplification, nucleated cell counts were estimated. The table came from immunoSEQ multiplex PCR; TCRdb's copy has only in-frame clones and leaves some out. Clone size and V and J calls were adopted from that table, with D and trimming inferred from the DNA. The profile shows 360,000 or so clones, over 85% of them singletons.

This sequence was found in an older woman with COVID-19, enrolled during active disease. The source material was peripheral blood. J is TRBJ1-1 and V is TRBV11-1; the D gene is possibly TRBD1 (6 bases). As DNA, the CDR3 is TGTGCCAGCACCACTAGAGGGGGGGTGAACACTGAAGCTTTCTTT. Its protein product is CASTTRGGVNTEAFF. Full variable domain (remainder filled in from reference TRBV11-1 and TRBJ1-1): EAEVAQSPRYKITEKSQAVAFWCDPISGHATLYWYRQILGQGPELLVQFQDESVVDDSQLPKDRFSAERLKGVDSTLKIQPAELGDSAMYLCASTTRGGVNTEAFFGQGTRLTVV.